These T cell receptor beta chains were read from a single sample in a study of PD-L1 blockade in urothelial cancer. The data were produced by immunoSEQ multiplex PCR, yet TCRdb's version contains in-frame clones alone and is incomplete. The table lists under 95,000 clones, approximately 87% of them singletons. Sequences were derived from PBMCs, sampled around atezolizumab (anti-PD-L1) treatment. These TCRs come from a man between 60 and 75 years old with urothelial cancer. CDR3s include the opening cysteine and the closing phenylalanine or tryptophan. Fields, in order: CDR3 length, J gene, D gene, V gene, CDR3 protein. The D gene is left open where the match is weak.

length: 15
J: TRBJ2-2
D: .
V: TRBV19
CDR3: CASSMGTPNTGELFF

length: 12
J: TRBJ2-7
D: TRBD1
V: TRBV19
CDR3: CATTGVTYEQYF

length: 16
J: TRBJ1-1
D: .
V: TRBV4-1
CDR3: CASSQRAGATNTEAFF

length: 14
J: TRBJ2-7
D: TRBD2
V: TRBV2
CDR3: CASKPGLALDEQYF

length: 14
J: TRBJ2-2
D: TRBD1
V: TRBV5-1
CDR3: CASNRDRNTGELFF

length: 16
J: TRBJ2-7
D: .
V: TRBV4-1
CDR3: CASSQDQETPWFEQYF

length: 11
J: TRBJ1-1
D: TRBD1
V: TRBV5-6
CDR3: CATGTNTEAFF

length: 13
J: TRBJ2-7
D: .
V: TRBV7-9
CDR3: CASSSGITYEQYF

length: 13
J: TRBJ2-5
D: .
V: TRBV5-1
CDR3: CASSWDTQETQYF

length: 9
J: TRBJ1-4
D: .
V: TRBV28
CDR3: CASGASLFF

length: 15
J: TRBJ1-5
D: TRBD1
V: TRBV2
CDR3: CASRGGQVGRQPQHF

length: 15
J: TRBJ2-3
D: TRBD2
V: TRBV11-2
CDR3: CASSSGLERLNTQYF

length: 14
J: TRBJ1-3
D: TRBD1
V: TRBV30
CDR3: CALTEGASGNTIYF

length: 15
J: TRBJ1-1
D: .
V: TRBV5-4
CDR3: CASSLGSREGTEAFF

length: 17
J: TRBJ1-6
D: .
V: TRBV9
CDR3: CASSATGHASGDSPLHF

length: 14
J: TRBJ2-2
D: .
V: TRBV7-3
CDR3: CASSLTVPVGELFF

length: 16
J: TRBJ1-4
D: TRBD1
V: TRBV11-2
CDR3: CASSLDFRDRGQKLFF

length: 13
J: TRBJ2-5
D: .
V: TRBV5-1
CDR3: CASSSYGQETQYF

length: 13
J: TRBJ1-2
D: TRBD1
V: TRBV7-2
CDR3: CASRHRTGVGYTF

length: 16
J: TRBJ2-2
D: .
V: TRBV5-1
CDR3: CASSSGQPTYTGELFF

length: 16
J: TRBJ2-2
D: .
V: TRBV6-5
CDR3: CASSYSSTVDTGELFF

length: 13
J: TRBJ2-1
D: .
V: TRBV19
CDR3: CASSRARHNEQFF

length: 14
J: TRBJ1-5
D: TRBD1
V: TRBV2
CDR3: CARGTGEARQPQHF

length: 16
J: TRBJ1-5
D: .
V: TRBV5-1
CDR3: CASSPSGGATGQPQHF

length: 15
J: TRBJ2-7
D: TRBD2
V: TRBV28
CDR3: CASSLSASGRHEQYF

length: 14
J: TRBJ2-3
D: TRBD2
V: TRBV29-1
CDR3: CSVWTSGITDTQYF

length: 16
J: TRBJ2-7
D: TRBD2
V: TRBV7-2
CDR3: CASSLFPAGISYEQYF

length: 12
J: TRBJ1-1
D: .
V: TRBV13
CDR3: CASLSVNTEAFF

length: 15
J: TRBJ2-1
D: TRBD2
V: TRBV5-4
CDR3: CASSSRGTSYNEQFF

length: 14
J: TRBJ1-1
D: .
V: TRBV7-9
CDR3: CASRKTVGASEAFF

length: 16
J: TRBJ1-1
D: .
V: TRBV7-8
CDR3: CASSLGDSIRNTEAFF

length: 13
J: TRBJ2-7
D: .
V: TRBV2
CDR3: CASSGGVTYEQYF

length: 14
J: TRBJ2-7
D: .
V: TRBV10-2
CDR3: CASSSLDRYYEQYF

length: 15
J: TRBJ2-1
D: TRBD2
V: TRBV6-4
CDR3: CASRASGGPYNEQFF

length: 15
J: TRBJ1-1
D: TRBD1
V: TRBV30
CDR3: CAWSAYTGVNTEAFF

length: 15
J: TRBJ2-5
D: .
V: TRBV7-2
CDR3: CASSQGGEVLETQYF

length: 14
J: TRBJ1-5
D: TRBD1
V: TRBV19
CDR3: CASSIQGQNQPQHF

length: 13
J: TRBJ1-3
D: .
V: TRBV5-1
CDR3: CASSPGSGNTIYF

length: 15
J: TRBJ1-5
D: TRBD1
V: TRBV6-5
CDR3: CASSSGTGGNQPQHF

length: 17
J: TRBJ2-1
D: TRBD2
V: TRBV4-1
CDR3: CASSQVPSGSPYNEQFF

length: 15
J: TRBJ2-2
D: .
V: TRBV27
CDR3: CASSWATRGTGELFF

length: 12
J: TRBJ1-4
D: .
V: TRBV5-1
CDR3: CASRVTDEKLFF

length: 14
J: TRBJ1-4
D: TRBD1
V: TRBV7-2
CDR3: CASSLSRGREKLFF

length: 11
J: TRBJ2-7
D: TRBD1
V: TRBV5-4
CDR3: CAVRSGTGQYF

length: 16
J: TRBJ2-5
D: TRBD1
V: TRBV5-1
CDR3: CASSFGTGGPGETQYF

length: 12
J: TRBJ1-4
D: .
V: TRBV7-9
CDR3: CASSLVGEKLFF

length: 14
J: TRBJ1-2
D: TRBD1
V: TRBV5-1
CDR3: CASSIPGQGISYTF

length: 16
J: TRBJ2-7
D: TRBD1
V: TRBV4-2
CDR3: CASSQAHPGGADEQYF

length: 15
J: TRBJ1-5
D: TRBD1
V: TRBV6-6
CDR3: CASYIGDSVNQPQHF

length: 15
J: TRBJ2-6
D: .
V: TRBV5-8
CDR3: CASSLRGSGANVLTF

length: 14
J: TRBJ2-6
D: .
V: TRBV7-3
CDR3: CASSLGAGANVLTF

length: 14
J: TRBJ2-1
D: TRBD2
V: TRBV28
CDR3: CASSGASGRTEQFF

length: 11
J: TRBJ1-5
D: .
V: TRBV11-2
CDR3: CASSYFKPQHF

length: 14
J: TRBJ2-7
D: TRBD1
V: TRBV27
CDR3: CASSMGDRGWEQYF

length: 15
J: TRBJ2-7
D: TRBD2
V: TRBV4-3
CDR3: CASSQGVAGAPEQYF

length: 11
J: TRBJ2-5
D: TRBD2
V: TRBV19
CDR3: CASSSGSTQYF

length: 14
J: TRBJ1-3
D: .
V: TRBV2
CDR3: CASNGQGYGNTIYF

length: 14
J: TRBJ1-2
D: .
V: TRBV6-5
CDR3: CASSYSQGRYGYTF

length: 15
J: TRBJ1-1
D: TRBD1
V: TRBV4-1
CDR3: CASSQEGGGGTEAFF

length: 16
J: TRBJ2-1
D: TRBD2
V: TRBV6-4
CDR3: CASSEVAGVSYNEQFF